This T cell receptor (beta chain) was profiled in a study of blood T cell repertoires in COVID-19. Germline values: CDR1 MDHEN, CDR2 SYDVKM. Trimming took 4 bases from V and 4 from J; bases not matched to a gene: 9. The CDR3 has 17 amino acids. The assay was immunoSEQ multiplex PCR, and TCRdb's table has in-frame clones only and misses some. Found here are some 350,000 clones, approximately 87% of them singletons; the top ten hold roughly 5%. The sample consisted of PBMCs or T cells enriched from blood (not recorded which). The V gene is TRBV28, the J gene TRBJ1-6, with 8 bases fitting TRBD1. The TCR was taken from a woman in her 30s who had recovered from COVID-19. CDR3 residues: CASSSYLRTGYNSPLHF. DNA for the CDR3: TGTGCCAGCAGTTCCTACCTAAGGACAGGGTATAATTCACCCCTCCACTTT.